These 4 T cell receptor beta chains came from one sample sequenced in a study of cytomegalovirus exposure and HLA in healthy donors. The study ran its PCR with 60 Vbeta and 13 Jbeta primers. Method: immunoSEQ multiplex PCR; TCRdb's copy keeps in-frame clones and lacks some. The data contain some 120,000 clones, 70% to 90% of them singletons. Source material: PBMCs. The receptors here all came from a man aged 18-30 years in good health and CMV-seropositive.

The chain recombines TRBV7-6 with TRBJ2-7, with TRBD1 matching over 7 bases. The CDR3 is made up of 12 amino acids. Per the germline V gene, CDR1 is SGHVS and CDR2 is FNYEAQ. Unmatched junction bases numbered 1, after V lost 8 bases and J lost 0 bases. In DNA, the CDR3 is TGTGCCAGCGGGGACAGCTCCTACGAGCAGTACTTC. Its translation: CASGDSSYEQYF.

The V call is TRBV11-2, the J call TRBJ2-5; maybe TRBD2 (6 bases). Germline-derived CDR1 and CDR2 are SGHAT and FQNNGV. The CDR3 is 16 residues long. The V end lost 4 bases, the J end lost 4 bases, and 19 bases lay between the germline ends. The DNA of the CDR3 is TGTGCCAGCAGCTCCGATCGTGGAGGGAGGCGAGAGACCCAGTACTTC. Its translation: CASSSDRGGRRETQYF.

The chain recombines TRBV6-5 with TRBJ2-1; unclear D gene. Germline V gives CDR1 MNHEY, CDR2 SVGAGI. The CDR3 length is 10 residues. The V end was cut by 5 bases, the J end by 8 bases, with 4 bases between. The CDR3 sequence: CASSGYEQFF. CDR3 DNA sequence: TGTGCCAGCAGTGGCTATGAGCAGTTCTTC.

The CDR3 bases are TGTGCCAGCCCGCTCTGCCGGGGACTCAGGATGCCAGATACGCAGTATTTT. Its translation: CASPLCRGLRMPDTQYF. The chain combines TRBV5-4 with TRBJ2-3, with D possibly matching TRBD2 (6 bases). Germline CDR1 is SGHNT and CDR2 is YYREEE (reference sequence). The V end lost 7 bases, the J end lost 4 bases, and 25 bases lay between the germline ends. This CDR3 has 17 amino acids.